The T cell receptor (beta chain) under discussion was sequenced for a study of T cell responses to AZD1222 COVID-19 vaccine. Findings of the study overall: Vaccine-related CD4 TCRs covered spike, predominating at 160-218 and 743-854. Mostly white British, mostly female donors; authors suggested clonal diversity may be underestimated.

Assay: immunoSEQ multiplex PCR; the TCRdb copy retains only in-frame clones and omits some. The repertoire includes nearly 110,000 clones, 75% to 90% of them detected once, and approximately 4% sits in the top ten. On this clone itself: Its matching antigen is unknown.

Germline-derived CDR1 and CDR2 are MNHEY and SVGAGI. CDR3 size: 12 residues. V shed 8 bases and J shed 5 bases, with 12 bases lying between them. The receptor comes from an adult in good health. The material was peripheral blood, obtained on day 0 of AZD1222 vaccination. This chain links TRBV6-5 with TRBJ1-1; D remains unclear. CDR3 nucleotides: TGTGCCAGCGGGAGGGATGGAACTGAAGCTTTCTTT. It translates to CASGRDGTEAFF.